The present T cell receptor (beta chain) was sequenced within a study of CD8 T cells in Susac syndrome. CDR3 length equals 11 residues. The germline gives CDR1 SEHNR, CDR2 FQNEAQ (reference sequence). V was clipped by 11 bases and J by 7 bases, with 11 bases between them. 0.5 to 1 ug RNA was reverse transcribed with random hexamers. Each CDR3 protein gets one entry after TCRdb re-called the immunoSEQ multiplex PCR reads with MiXCR. The sample has roughly 140,000 distinct CDR3 sequences, under 97% seen once; the top ten hold 0.065% to 0.1%. Source material: CD4+ T cells from PBMCs. This TCR was sampled from a human donor with Susac syndrome. This chain links TRBV7-9 with TRBJ1-4; D remains ambiguous. CDR3 amino acids: CAAAEGEKLFF. The CDR3 bases are TGTGCCGCTGCGGAGGGTGAAAAACTGTTTTTT. The full variable domain, its missing parts supplied by reference TRBV7-9 and TRBJ1-4, is DTGVSQNPRHKITKRGQNVTFRCDPISEHNRLYWYRQTLGQGPEFLTYFQNEAQLEKSRLLSDRFSAERPKGSFSTLEIQRTEQGDSAMYLCAAAEGEKLFFGSGTQLSVL.